This T cell receptor beta chain was obtained from a study of blood T cell repertoires in COVID-19. Trimming took 1 base from V and 6 from J, leaving 15 bases between them. The CDR3 is made up of 15 amino acids. The germline V gene has CDR1 LGHDT and CDR2 YNNKEL (reference sequence). Produced via immunoSEQ multiplex PCR; TCRdb's table is partial and in-frame only. The table lists about 170,000 clones, around 81% of them singletons. The rearrangement uses TRBV3-1 (or the pseudogene TRBV3-2) and TRBJ1-2; no clear D. The source of this sequence is a man between 65 and 79 years old with active or convalescent COVID-19. The sample comprised peripheral blood. This CDR3 is CASSQAAALRNGYTF. CDR3 DNA sequence: TGTGCCAGCAGCCAAGCGGCGGCCCTGCGGAATGGCTACACCTTC.